The sequence of this TCR beta chain was determined in a study of shared clonotypes between healthy human individuals. Per the germline V gene, CDR1 is SQVTM and CDR2 is ANQGSEA. This CDR3 comprises 11 residues. In regard to this clone: Germline is not matched at one junction end, which may reflect a read error.

Sequencing was performed with immunoSEQ multiplex PCR; in TCRdb, only in-frame clones are kept and a portion is missing. The sample comprises some 1,400,000 clones, about 96% of which are singletons, and approximately 1% rests with the top ten. The gene calls are TRBV29-1 and TRBJ1-2, with D perhaps matching TRBD1 (6 bases). The sample comprised naive CD4+ T cells sorted from blood. The subset: CD45RA+ positively selected. This clonotype originated in a young man in good health. The CDR3: CSVEGQYGYTF. The CDR3 nucleotides read TGCAGCGTGGAAGGACAGTACGGCTACACCTTC.